Following are 22 T cell receptor beta chains from one sample sequenced in a study of shared clonotypes between healthy human individuals. The protocol was immunoSEQ multiplex PCR, while the TCRdb copy is restricted to in-frame clones and leaves out a portion. The table has 2 million to 2.5 million clones, over 85% seen once. Input material: naive CD4+ T cells from PBMCs. Subset defined: CD45RA+ positively selected. Receptors were obtained from a young man in good health. Some clones in this sample may be carry-over from other donors' samples.

V gene TRBV14 combines with J gene TRBJ2-1, with TRBD2 matching over 11 bases. The length of the CDR3 is 16 residues. Germline V gene data show CDR1 as SGHDN and CDR2 as FVKESK. The V and J ends lost 2 bases and 3 bases, in that order; junction bases with no gene match: 3. The CDR3 coding sequence is TGTGCCAGCAGCCAATGGGGACTAGCGGTCTACAATGAGCAGTTCTTC. Its translation is CASSQWGLAVYNEQFF. Complete variable domain (other parts from reference TRBV14 and TRBJ2-1): EAGVTQFPSHSVIEKGQTVTLRCDPISGHDNLYWYRRVMGKEIKFLLHFVKESKQDESGMPNNRFLAERTGGTYSTLKVQPAELEDSGVYFCASSQWGLAVYNEQFFGPGTRLTVL.

This chain connects TRBV15 to TRBJ2-4, with D tentatively TRBD1 (5 bases). V lost 3 bases, J lost 4 bases, and 13 bases lay in between. This CDR3 spans 15 amino acids. Germline CDR1 and CDR2: LNHNV and YYDKDF (reference sequence). CDR3 sequence (DNA): TGTGCCACCAGCAGCCTAGACAGTTTGAAAAACATTCAGTACTTC. Protein: CATSSLDSLKNIQYF.

The J gene is TRBJ2-7, the V gene TRBV7-2; TRBD1 agrees at 8 bases. From germline, CDR1 is SGHTA and CDR2 FQGNSA. This CDR3 has 14 amino acids. V shed 6 bases, J shed 4 bases, and the junction held 8 bases outside the gene matches. CDR3 sequence: CASRSSDRAYEQYF. The CDR3 nucleotides are TGTGCCAGCAGGTCTTCGGACAGGGCTTACGAGCAGTACTTC.

The V call is TRBV7-2, the J call TRBJ2-1; 8 bases line up with TRBD2. CDR3 length: 15 residues. Per germline, CDR1 SGHTA and CDR2 FQGNSA. The V segment lost 6 bases and the J segment 3 bases; nucleotides outside the gene matches: 7. This CDR3 is CASSSGRAVYNEQFF. Here the CDR3 DNA reads TGTGCCAGCAGTTCCGGGAGGGCCGTCTACAATGAGCAGTTCTTC.

The chain combines TRBV28 with TRBJ2-5; D is perhaps TRBD2 (6 bases). CDR3 length: 14 amino acids. The germline CDR1 and CDR2 sequences are MDHEN and SYDVKM. The V and J ends lost 1 base and 5 bases respectively, with 11 bases between them. The CDR3 DNA is TGTGCCAGCAGTTTATTGGGGGGTGGGGAGACCCAGTACTTC. Protein product: CASSLLGGGETQYF.

Comments on this clone: Other DNA sequences of this sample code for an identical CDR3. The chain combines TRBV7-2 with TRBJ1-5; D call uncertain. The CDR3 totals 15 residues. Trimming pared 2 bases from V and 1 base from J, leaving 9 bases between. The germline V gene has CDR1 SGHTA and CDR2 FQGNSA. The CDR3: CASSLWGTSNQPQHF. CDR3 sequence (DNA): TGTGCCAGCAGCTTATGGGGAACGAGCAATCAGCCCCAGCATTTT.

This clone was picked up one time. Other DNA sequences in the same sample also yield this CDR3. This chain connects TRBV5-1 to TRBJ1-3; perhaps TRBD1 as D (5 bases). The germline V gene encodes CDR1 SGHRS and CDR2 YFSETQ. Between the trimmed V and J ends, which lost 0 bases and 0 bases, there was a span of 10 bases. The CDR3 has 16 residues. CDR3 sequence reads: CASSLEAGSSGNTIYF. DNA for the CDR3: TGCGCCAGCAGCTTGGAGGCAGGGAGCTCTGGAAACACCATATATTTT.

The chain uses TRBV4-2 and TRBJ1-2; D is unclear. The CDR3 is made up of 13 amino acids. V was shortened by 0 bases and J by 4 bases, with 6 bases between the two germline ends. Germline V gives CDR1 LGHNA, CDR2 YNFKEQ. The CDR3 is CASSQDSSYGYTF. The CDR3 DNA reads TGTGCCAGCAGCCAAGATAGTTCCTATGGCTACACCTTC.

The J gene is TRBJ2-7, the V gene TRBV5-1; D unclear. CDR1 and CDR2 (germline): SGHRS, YFSETQ. The V end lost 4 bases, the J end lost 0 bases, and 5 bases lay between the germline ends. This CDR3 is 12 amino acids long. The DNA for the CDR3 is TGCGCCAGCAGCAACCTCTCCTACGAGCAGTACTTC. Protein sequence: CASSNLSYEQYF.

This rearrangement joins TRBV14 to TRBJ1-1; D gene ambiguous. The CDR3 runs to 18 residues. Germline V lookup: CDR1 SGHDN, CDR2 FVKESK. Trimming stripped 1 base from V and 0 bases from J, with 18 bases between. In nucleotides, the CDR3 is TGTGCCAGCAGCCAAGTTCGACGGTATAGGGAGATGAACACTGAAGCTTTCTTT. Amino acid sequence: CASSQVRRYREMNTEAFF.

The chain combines TRBV11-2 with TRBJ1-2, with TRBD1 matching 7 bases. The V gene end was trimmed by 6 bases and the J gene end by 8 bases; junction bases not matched to a gene: 6. The CDR3 length is 12 residues. Per germline, CDR1 SGHAT and CDR2 FQNNGV. The CDR3 DNA follows: TGTGCCAGCAGTTATCAGGGGGTGGGCTACACCTTC. Residues: CASSYQGVGYTF.

The DNA for the CDR3 is TGCGCCAGCAGCCAAGATGTGGCAAACTATGGCTACACCTTC. Protein product: CASSQDVANYGYTF. J is TRBJ1-2 and V is TRBV4-1; D remains ambiguous. With 0 bases removed from V and 2 bases from J, the gap between germline ends came to 7 bases. The CDR3 sequence is 14 residues long. Germline values: CDR1 MGHRA, CDR2 YSYEKL.

V gene TRBV10-3 combines with J gene TRBJ2-5; tentatively, D is TRBD1 (5 bases). V was pared by 0 bases and J by 2 bases, with 10 bases between. This CDR3 contains 15 residues. Germline values: CDR1 ENHRY, CDR2 SYGVKD. The DNA of the CDR3 is TGTGCCATCAGTGAGTCGAGGCAGGGACAAGAGACCCAGTACTTC. Translating it yields CAISESRQGQETQYF.

V is TRBV10-1 and J is TRBJ2-1, with 8 positions matching TRBD2. Germline loops: CDR1 WNHNN, CDR2 SYGVQD (reference sequence). V lost 0 bases, J lost 7 bases, and 11 bases stayed unmatched. The CDR3 contains 17 residues. The CDR3 protein is CASSESKLAAPPNEQFF. For the CDR3, the DNA is TGCGCCAGCAGTGAGTCAAAACTAGCGGCCCCTCCGAATGAGCAGTTCTTC.

This chain connects TRBV4-1 to TRBJ2-7, with 7 positions matching TRBD2. The V and J ends lost 4 bases and 5 bases, in that order; junction bases with no gene match: 11. CDR3 length equals 15 residues. CDR1 MGHRA and CDR2 YSYEKL come from the germline V gene. This chain's CDR3 is CASSRKEGGSDEQYF. For the CDR3, the DNA is TGCGCCAGCAGCCGAAAGGAAGGCGGGAGCGACGAGCAGTACTTC.

The chain links TRBV11-2 to TRBJ2-7, with D unclear. Trimming shortened V by 0 bases and J by 0 bases, and 9 bases separated the two germline ends. Germline V CDR1 and CDR2: SGHAT, FQNNGV. The CDR3 is made up of 15 amino acids. CDR3 sequence: CASSLEAYSSYEQYF. In nucleotides, the CDR3 is TGTGCCAGCAGCTTAGAGGCCTATTCCTCCTACGAGCAGTACTTC.

The V gene is TRBV6-5, the J gene TRBJ1-6; unclear D gene. The germline CDR1 and CDR2 sequences are MNHEY and SVGAGI. CDR3 length: 12 residues. V was shortened by 5 bases and J by 10 bases, with 9 bases between the two germline ends. The CDR3, as DNA: TGTGCCAGCAGTCCCCGAAGCTCACCCCTCCACTTT. The encoded protein is CASSPRSSPLHF.

The rearrangement uses TRBV6-4 and TRBJ2-7; 7 bases map to TRBD2. J lost 2 bases, V lost 4 bases, and 5 bases had no gene match. Germline lookup yields CDR1 MRHNA and CDR2 SNTAGT. This CDR3 has 14 amino acids. The CDR3 is CASSVSAGAYEQYF. CDR3 coding DNA: TGTGCCAGCAGTGTCTCGGCGGGGGCCTACGAGCAGTACTTC.

The chain joins TRBV27 to TRBJ2-1; D is undetermined. CDR1 is MNHEY, CDR2 SMNVEV, per germline (reference sequence). This CDR3 spans 13 amino acids. Trimming removed 2 bases at V and 10 bases at J, with 12 bases between. This CDR3 is CASSLTSLGEQFF. The CDR3 coding sequence is TGTGCCAGCAGTTTAACTTCCTTGGGCGAGCAGTTCTTC.

This sequence joins TRBV27 and TRBJ1-1; TRBD1 agrees at 8 bases. Germline values: CDR1 MNHEY, CDR2 SMNVEV (reference sequence). The CDR3 runs to 15 residues. The V and J ends lost 6 bases and 1 base, in that order; junction bases with no gene match: 7. CDR3 sequence: CASSSGGAGNTEAFF. The CDR3 bases are TGTGCCAGCAGCTCAGGGGGCGCTGGGAACACTGAAGCTTTCTTT.

The chain carries TRBV4-1 and TRBJ2-1; 8 nucleotides line up with TRBD2. V was clipped by 0 bases and J by 10 bases; unmatched bases: 8. The CDR3 is made up of 15 amino acids. The germline V gene has CDR1 MGHRA and CDR2 YSYEKL. CDR3 in amino acids: CASSQDPAGGEEQFF. The DNA of the CDR3 is TGCGCCAGCAGCCAAGATCCGGCGGGAGGTGAGGAGCAGTTCTTC.

This chain links TRBV6-6 with TRBJ2-1; 8 bases fit TRBD1. CDR1 and CDR2 from the germline V gene are MNHNY and SVGAGI (reference sequence). This CDR3 region has 15 residues. With V trimmed by 5 bases and J by 5 bases, 8 bases remained unmatched. CDR3 in DNA: TGTGCCAGCAGTCGAACGACAGGGGACAACAATGAGCAGTTCTTC. It yields the protein CASSRTTGDNNEQFF.